This T cell receptor (beta chain) was sequenced for a study of post-analysis software for immune sequencing data. Details on this clonotype: Its matching antigen is unknown.

Study-wide findings and caveats: Controls' normalized Chao1 diversity significantly exceeded that of multiple sclerosis patients. Compared with controls, patients had more of about 5 TRBV segments, including TRBV5-6, TRBV5-1 and TRBV20-1.

The V gene's germline CDR1 is DFQATT and CDR2 SNEGSKA (reference sequence). The V gene lost 3 bases and the J gene lost 4 bases, with 9 bases spanning the gap. This CDR3 comprises 12 residues. The TCR beta cDNA libraries carried unique molecular identifiers. TCRdb re-called the PCR reads with MiXCR, one entry per CDR3 protein. The data show some 690,000 distinct CDR3 sequences, around 27% seen once. Sequencing input: blood. The chain couples TRBV20-1 to TRBJ1-2; D ambiguous. The clonotype originates from a girl between 5 and 17 years old with multiple sclerosis. CDR3 in DNA: TGCAGTGCTAGCGTCGACCTCTATGGCTACACCTTC. Translated: CSASVDLYGYTF.